This T cell receptor beta chain stems from a study of cytomegalovirus exposure and HLA in healthy donors. Regarding the study as a whole: A few chains linked to CMV were shown in vitro to be specific for CMV antigens. The listing of roughly 160 TCR beta chains classed them as cytomegalovirus-associated. Evidence from a later analysis indicated that most CMV-associated TCR beta chains looked HLA-restricted. It was in a later analysis that TCR association rates were seen to vary by HLA locus, highest for DRB1 and lowest for HLA-C.

The study ran its PCR with 60 Vbeta and 13 Jbeta primers. Clones were sequenced by immunoSEQ multiplex PCR, and TCRdb holds only the in-frame ones, with some missing. The data show some 130,000 clones, approximately 84% seen once. The CDR3 has 14 amino acids. V was shortened by 1 base and J by 2 bases, with 9 bases between the two germline ends. Per germline, CDR1 LGHNA and CDR2 YNFKEQ. As regards this clone: Its target is unknown.

The material sequenced was PBMCs. V is TRBV4-2 and J is TRBJ2-7; D possibly corresponds to TRBD1 (5 bases). The TCR was taken from a woman aged 35 to 49 in good health and CMV-seronegative. CDR3 sequence reads: CASSQAQGPYEQYF. CDR3 sequence (DNA): TGTGCCAGCAGCCAAGCTCAGGGTCCCTACGAGCAGTACTTC.